Listed below are T cell receptor beta chains from one sample, sequenced in a study of T cell responses to AZD1222 COVID-19 vaccine. Produced via immunoSEQ multiplex PCR; TCRdb's table is partial and in-frame only. The sample yields 150,000 or so clones, over 80% seen once. Here the sequenced sample was peripheral blood, taken 28 days after the second AZD1222 dose. The receptors were gathered from an adult who received the AZD1222 COVID-19 vaccine. The CDR3 runs from the conserved cysteine through the conserved F or W. Only some rows state a clone size, as once, few, many or a class for expanded clones.

v_call	clone_size	j_call	cdr3_aa
TRBV3-1/TRBV3-2	NA	TRBJ2-7	CASSQVTGGAYEQYF
TRBV28	NA	TRBJ1-5	CASRPHPDGQPQHF
TRBV3-1/TRBV3-2	once	TRBJ2-1	CASSRDGTSGSIFF
TRBV19	NA	TRBJ2-1	CASSLRGGWGEQFF
TRBV3-1/TRBV3-2	NA	TRBJ2-1	CASSLGLAGTNEQFF
TRBV3-1/TRBV3-2	NA	TRBJ2-5	CASSQYSGRLAIDQYF
TRBV6-5	NA	TRBJ1-4	CASSGDRGREKLFF
TRBV3-1/TRBV3-2	NA	TRBJ1-1	CASSPEIPGYTEAFF
TRBV30	NA	TRBJ2-7	CAWSLARGLAGSKRRYEQYF
TRBV30	NA	TRBJ2-6	CAWSWTSGANVLTF
TRBV30	NA	TRBJ2-7	CAWSPWGREASYEQYF
TRBV9	NA	TRBJ1-1	CASSVGNQGGIGAEAFF
TRBV3-1/TRBV3-2	few	TRBJ2-7	CASSQDWGIGSYEQYF
TRBV7-9	NA	TRBJ2-1	CASSAGTGITGEQFF
TRBV25-1	NA	TRBJ2-1	CASSGPREANEQFF
TRBV5-1	NA	TRBJ2-7	CASSLKGYEQYF
TRBV7-8	NA	TRBJ2-1	CASSLARLAGGRAYNEQFF
TRBV12-1	NA	TRBJ2-5	CASSPGGGGEETQYF
TRBV7-6	NA	TRBJ2-3	CASSSSGYTDTQYF
TRBV11-2	NA	TRBJ2-7	CASSSGQGSSYEQYF
TRBV5-6	once	TRBJ1-5	CASRLGGGQPQHF
TRBV19	NA	TRBJ2-3	CASSTPGLADTQYF
TRBV7-3	NA	TRBJ1-1	CASSLWGEAPPTGMNTEAFF
TRBV5-5	NA	TRBJ1-1	CASSVSGSIDVATEAFF
TRBV13	NA	TRBJ1-4	CASSLGPMGEKLFF
TRBV5-6	once	TRBJ1-3	CASSLDFSGNTIYF
TRBV14	NA	TRBJ2-2	CASSQDLGTGFTGELFF
TRBV18	NA	TRBJ1-1	CASSPPGGGGTEAFF
TRBV10-3	NA	TRBJ2-7	CAISEYDPLEAEQYF
TRBV21-1	NA	TRBJ2-7	CASNLGGTSGKGVFYEQYF
TRBV29-1	NA	TRBJ1-2	CSVIHQNYGYTF
TRBV3-1/TRBV3-2	NA	TRBJ2-7	CASSPQGGNREQYF
TRBV30	NA	TRBJ1-2	CAGTRDSYGYTF
TRBV3-1/TRBV3-2	NA	TRBJ1-2	CASSPRGQAGYTF
TRBV7-3	NA	TRBJ2-2	CASSVGTGTTGELFF
TRBV24-1	NA	TRBJ2-2	CATSDPGTENTGELFF
TRBV2	NA	TRBJ1-3	CASSGQGVRSSGNTIYF
TRBV27	NA	TRBJ2-1	CASTIWAGGVLNEQFF
TRBV25-1	NA	TRBJ2-7	CASSTGDYYEQYF
TRBV3-1/TRBV3-2	NA	TRBJ2-5	CASSQPLGTTQETQYF
TRBV11-3	once	TRBJ2-1	CASSLGLAGVRNEQFF
TRBV28	NA	TRBJ2-5	CASITMGFRDRPTQYF
TRBV5-6	few	TRBJ2-7	CASSLMMGAPGGYF
TRBV11-2	NA	TRBJ2-5	CASSLDGEALETQYF
TRBV30	NA	TRBJ2-7	CASVNGAEQYF
TRBV6-4	once	TRBJ2-2	CASRVQGAAGELFF
TRBV12-3/TRBV12-4	NA	TRBJ1-1	CASAYGTEAFF
TRBV19	NA	TRBJ1-3	CASSTGQGAYTIYF